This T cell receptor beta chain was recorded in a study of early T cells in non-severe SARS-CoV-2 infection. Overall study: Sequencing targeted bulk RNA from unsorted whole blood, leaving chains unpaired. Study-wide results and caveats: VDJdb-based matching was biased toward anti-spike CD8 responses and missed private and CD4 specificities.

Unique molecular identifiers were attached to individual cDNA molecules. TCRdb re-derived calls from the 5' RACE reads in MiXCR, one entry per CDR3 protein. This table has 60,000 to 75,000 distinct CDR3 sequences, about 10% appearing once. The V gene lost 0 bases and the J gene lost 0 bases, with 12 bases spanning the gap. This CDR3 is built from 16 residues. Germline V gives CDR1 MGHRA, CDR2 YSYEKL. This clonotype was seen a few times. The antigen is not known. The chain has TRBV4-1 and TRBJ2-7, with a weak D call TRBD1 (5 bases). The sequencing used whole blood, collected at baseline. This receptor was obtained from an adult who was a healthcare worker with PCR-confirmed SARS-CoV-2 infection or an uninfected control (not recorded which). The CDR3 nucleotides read TGCGCCAGCAGCCAAGATGCGACAGTGAACTCCTACGAGCAGTACTTC. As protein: CASSQDATVNSYEQYF.